This entry lists 17 T cell receptor beta chains sequenced from one sample in a study of early T cells in non-severe SARS-CoV-2 infection. TCRdb ran MiXCR on the 5' RACE reads and lists one entry per CDR3 protein. The top ten hold about 3% of the sample, which has 60,000 to 70,000 distinct CDR3 sequences, around 5.7% seen once. The starting material was whole blood, obtained at baseline. These receptor sequences come from an adult who was a healthcare worker with PCR-confirmed SARS-CoV-2 infection or an uninfected control (not recorded which).

This clonotype has at least ten counts. This chain uses TRBV4-3 with TRBJ2-3; D not certain. V was shortened by 1 base and J by 2 bases, with 10 bases between the two germline ends. This CDR3 has 15 amino acids. Germline assignment: CDR1 LGHNA and CDR2 YSLEER. CDR3 in DNA: TGCGCCAGCAGCCAAGGACTCCTCGACACAGATACGCAGTATTTT. The encoded protein is CASSQGLLDTDTQYF.

The V gene is TRBV12-3 or TRBV12-4, the J gene TRBJ2-2, with D tentatively TRBD2 (6 bases). The germline V and J ends were trimmed by 3 bases and 1 base, with 6 bases remaining between them. The CDR3 length is 14 residues. Here the CDR3 DNA reads TGTGCCAGCAGTTTGCGGGAGAACACCGGGGAGCTGTTTTTT. This encodes CASSLRENTGELFF.

This clonotype appeared a few times. The gene calls are TRBV30 and TRBJ2-7; the D gene is possibly TRBD1 (6 bases). CDR3 length: 13 residues. The germline CDR1 and CDR2 sequences are GTSNPN and SVGIG (reference sequence). Trimming stripped 5 bases from V and 0 bases from J, with 11 bases between. Here the CDR3 reads CAWARGHSYEQYF. Here the CDR3 DNA reads TGTGCCTGGGCCAGGGGTCACTCCTACGAGCAGTACTTC.

This clonotype was counted many times. This rearrangement joins TRBV11-2 to TRBJ2-7, with TRBD1 identical over 7 bases. There are 17 residues in the CDR3. The germline CDR1 and CDR2 sequences are SGHAT and FQNNGV. V was clipped by 1 base and J by 2 bases; unmatched bases: 11. CDR3 sequence reads: CASSLGTFGDRAYEQYF. The CDR3 nucleotides read TGTGCCAGCAGCTTAGGGACTTTCGGAGACAGGGCCTACGAGCAGTACTTC.

This chain links TRBV5-1 with TRBJ2-3; the D gene could be TRBD1 or TRBD2 (5 bases each). Trimming pared 2 bases from V and 0 bases from J, leaving 10 bases between. CDR1 and CDR2 (germline): SGHRS, YFSETQ. The CDR3 totals 15 residues. The CDR3 is CASSLSGDSTDTQYF. Here the CDR3 DNA reads TGCGCCAGCAGCTTAAGTGGGGACAGCACAGATACGCAGTATTTT.

The rearrangement uses TRBV10-3 and TRBJ2-5; TRBD1 agrees at 10 bases. The CDR3 is 14 amino acids. The trim removed 4 bases at V and 5 bases at J, leaving 4 bases unmatched. Looked up from germline, CDR1 is ENHRY and CDR2 is SYGVKD. The chain's CDR3 is CAISAGTGVETQYF. The CDR3 DNA reads TGTGCCATCAGTGCTGGGACAGGGGTCGAGACCCAGTACTTC.

At least ten counts were recorded for this clonotype. This chain connects TRBV7-6 to TRBJ2-3, with a tentative D call TRBD1 (6 bases). CDR1 is SGHVS, CDR2 FNYEAQ, per germline. With 4 bases removed from V and 3 bases from J, the gap between germline ends came to 14 bases. The CDR3 loop spans 15 amino acids. The CDR3 DNA is TGTGCCAGCAGCTCACAGGGAATAGGAACAGATACGCAGTATTTT. Its protein product is CASSSQGIGTDTQYF. The whole variable domain, remainder taken from reference TRBV7-6 and TRBJ2-3, is GAGVSQSPRYKVTKRGQDVALRCDPISGHVSLYWYRQALGQGPEFLTYFNYEAQQDKSGLPNDRFSAERPEGSISTLTIQRTEQRDSAMYRCASSSQGIGTDTQYFGPGTRLTVL.

This clonotype was counted ten times or more. The chain employs TRBV5-1 and TRBJ2-5; D assignment may be TRBD1 or TRBD2 (6 bases each). CDR1 and CDR2 from the germline V gene are SGHRS and YFSETQ. This CDR3 has 15 amino acids. Between the trimmed V and J ends, which lost 4 bases and 2 bases, there was a span of 15 bases. The CDR3 loop reads CASSRGTLGQETQYF. CDR3 sequence (DNA): TGCGCCAGCAGCCGCGGGACACTAGGACAAGAGACCCAGTACTTC.

The sample holds a few counts of this clonotype. The chain is built from TRBV20-1 and TRBJ2-5, with TRBD1 matching over 7 bases. Losses at the gene ends were 6 bases for V and 0 bases for J; bases not matched to a gene: 19. Germline V gene data show CDR1 as DFQATT and CDR2 as SNEGSKA (reference sequence). This CDR3 region has 18 residues. As DNA, the CDR3 is TGCAGTGCCAACAAGATAGGGGCAGGGGGATCGTACCAAGAGACCCAGTACTTC. This codes for CSANKIGAGGSYQETQYF.

This clonotype has at least ten counts. V is TRBV20-1 and J is TRBJ2-1, with 10 positions matching TRBD1. Trimming at V came to 3 bases and at J to 6 bases, leaving 5 bases not matched to a gene. Germline V CDR1 and CDR2: DFQATT, SNEGSKA (reference sequence). CDR3 length: 14 amino acids. CDR3 residues: CSASDRGRGNEQFF. CDR3 in DNA: TGCAGTGCTAGTGACAGGGGGCGCGGCAATGAGCAGTTCTTC.

CDR3 residues: CASSQEGTMAENEQFF. The CDR3 DNA follows: TGCGCCAGCAGCCAAGAAGGGACTATGGCCGAGAATGAGCAGTTCTTC. The chain links TRBV4-3 to TRBJ2-1, with 7 positions matching TRBD2. V dropped 0 bases and J dropped 7; count of bases not matched to a gene: 9. This CDR3 has 16 residues. The V gene's germline CDR1 is LGHNA and CDR2 YSLEER.

This clonotype has at least ten counts. This chain connects TRBV7-8 to TRBJ2-1, with 7 bases matching TRBD2. The V gene's germline CDR1 is SGHVS and CDR2 FQNEAQ. The V and J ends lost 5 bases and 8 bases, in that order; junction bases with no gene match: 15. The CDR3 sequence is 16 residues long. CDR3 sequence (DNA): TGTGCCAGCAGCCTGGGAGCGGCGGGAGAGGGTCATGAGCAGTTCTTC. Its protein product is CASSLGAAGEGHEQFF.

DNA for the CDR3: TGTGCCAGCAGTTCCAGGGGAGGCGACACTGAAGCTTTCTTT. Its protein product is CASSSRGGDTEAFF. The chain combines TRBV6-6 with TRBJ1-1; weak D call: TRBD1 (6 bases). V lost 4 bases to trimming and J lost 3 bases, with 12 bases between them. The germline V gene has CDR1 MNHNY and CDR2 SVGAGI (reference sequence). The CDR3 has 14 amino acids.

The sample holds many counts of this clonotype. This chain connects TRBV7-8 to TRBJ1-5, with unresolved D. V lost 0 bases to trimming and J lost 7 bases, with 16 bases between them. Germline V gene data show CDR1 as SGHVS and CDR2 as FQNEAQ. The length of the CDR3 is 16 residues. CDR3 protein: CASSLARPAPGQPQHF. CDR3 bases: TGTGCCAGCAGCTTAGCGAGACCCGCTCCGGGGCAGCCCCAGCATTTT. Full variable domain (remainder filled in from reference TRBV7-8 and TRBJ1-5): GAGVSQSPRYKVAKRGQDVALRCDPISGHVSLFWYQQALGQGPEFLTYFQNEAQLDKSGLPSDRFFAERPEGSVSTLKIQRTQQEDSAVYLCASSLARPAPGQPQHFGDGTRLSIL.

This clonotype occurred many times. CDR3 in amino acids: CASSLVPSGGSTDTQYF. Written as DNA, the CDR3 is TGTGCCAGCAGCTTAGTCCCTAGCGGAGGAAGCACAGATACGCAGTATTTT. The chain has TRBV7-2 and TRBJ2-3; 7 bases map to TRBD2. The CDR3 is made up of 17 amino acids. Germline loops: CDR1 SGHTA, CDR2 FQGNSA. Trimming at V came to 1 base and at J to 0 bases, leaving 7 bases not matched to a gene.

There are a few counts of this clonotype. This chain links TRBV28 with TRBJ2-3; TRBD1 might be the D (6 bases). The ends were cut back, 3 bases at V and 2 bases at J, with 9 bases in the middle. Germline lookup yields CDR1 MDHEN and CDR2 SYDVKM. The CDR3 has 14 residues. Here the CDR3 DNA reads TGTGCCAGCAGTTTCACAGGGAACACAGATACGCAGTATTTT. Translation: CASSFTGNTDTQYF.

The chain combines TRBV18 with TRBJ1-6; D not resolved. The germline V gene encodes CDR1 KGHSH and CDR2 LQKENI. The CDR3 covers 16 residues. The V gene lost 3 bases and the J gene lost 8 bases, with 17 bases spanning the gap. The CDR3 protein is CASSPLGSDGYSPLHF. The CDR3 DNA is TGTGCCAGCTCACCCCTCGGGTCTGATGGGTATTCACCCCTCCACTTT.